Listed below are T cell receptor beta chains from one sample, sequenced in a study of identical twins. MiXCR, run by TCRdb on the 5' RACE reads, gives a single entry per CDR3 protein. Of a few hundred thousand distinct CDR3 sequences in the sample, over 9.5% were seen once. Material for sequencing was memory T cells sorted from blood. The source of these receptors is a man aged 50-59 years in good health. CDR3s include the opening cysteine and the closing phenylalanine or tryptophan. D genes are given only for firm matches. For some rows the clone size is stated as once, few or many, or as a class when expanded; others skip it.

j_call: TRBJ2-5; v_call: TRBV6-5; clone_size: many; d_call: TRBD1; cdr3_aa: CASSSRQGKETQYF; cdr3_nt: TGTGCCAGCAGTTCTCGACAGGGAAAAGAGACCCAGTACTTC
j_call: TRBJ2-1; v_call: TRBV7-2; clone_size: many; d_call: TRBD2; cdr3_aa: CASSLVGLATAYNEQFF; cdr3_nt: TGTGCCAGCAGCTTAGTGGGACTAGCGACAGCCTACAATGAGCAGTTCTTC
j_call: TRBJ2-3; v_call: TRBV12-3/TRBV12-4; clone_size: many; d_call: NA; cdr3_aa: CASSLYGGPTSTDTQYF; cdr3_nt: TGTGCCAGCAGTTTATACGGGGGACCCACTAGCACAGATACGCAGTATTTT
j_call: TRBJ2-7; v_call: TRBV15; clone_size: many; d_call: NA; cdr3_aa: CATSRDLRYEQYF; cdr3_nt: TGTGCCACCAGCAGAGATTTAAGATACGAGCAGTACTTC
j_call: TRBJ1-2; v_call: TRBV12-3/TRBV12-4; clone_size: NA; d_call: TRBD1; cdr3_aa: CASSLPPGGGGGYGYTF; cdr3_nt: TGTGCCAGCAGTTTACCCCCAGGGGGCGGAGGAGGTTATGGCTACACCTTC
j_call: TRBJ2-1; v_call: TRBV27; clone_size: many; d_call: TRBD2; cdr3_aa: CASSIAGGSNEQFF; cdr3_nt: TGTGCCAGCAGTATAGCGGGAGGCTCGAATGAGCAGTTCTTC
j_call: TRBJ2-3; v_call: TRBV9; clone_size: many; d_call: NA; cdr3_aa: CASSEQNTDTQYF; cdr3_nt: TGTGCCAGCAGCGAACAAAACACAGATACGCAGTATTTT
j_call: TRBJ1-1; v_call: TRBV20-1; clone_size: few; d_call: NA; cdr3_aa: CSARDPKQGPNTEAFF; cdr3_nt: TGCAGTGCTAGAGACCCTAAACAGGGCCCGAACACTGAAGCTTTCTTT
j_call: TRBJ2-2; v_call: TRBV7-2; clone_size: NA; d_call: TRBD2; cdr3_aa: CASSYGTSGSAGELFF; cdr3_nt: TGTGCCAGCAGCTACGGGACTAGCGGGAGTGCCGGGGAGCTGTTTTTT
j_call: TRBJ1-2; v_call: TRBV28; clone_size: few; d_call: TRBD1; cdr3_aa: CASRRPAGTGGTANYGYTF; cdr3_nt: TGTGCCAGCAGGCGTCCCGCGGGGACAGGGGGCACCGCTAACTATGGCTACACCTTC
j_call: TRBJ1-3; v_call: TRBV10-3; clone_size: NA; d_call: NA; cdr3_aa: CANRDSSSGNTIYF; cdr3_nt: TGTGCCAACAGGGACTCGAGCTCTGGAAACACCATATATTTT
j_call: TRBJ2-3; v_call: TRBV2; clone_size: few; d_call: NA; cdr3_aa: CASSEGTLTDTQYF; cdr3_nt: TGTGCCAGCAGCGAAGGGACTCTCACAGATACGCAGTATTTT
j_call: TRBJ1-2; v_call: TRBV6-1; clone_size: many; d_call: NA; cdr3_aa: CASSEYGYGYTF; cdr3_nt: TGTGCCAGCAGTGAATATGGCTATGGCTACACCTTC
j_call: TRBJ2-7; v_call: TRBV29-1; clone_size: NA; d_call: NA; cdr3_aa: CSVETTDYYEQYF; cdr3_nt: TGCAGCGTTGAAACCACAGATTACTACGAGCAGTACTTC
j_call: TRBJ2-7; v_call: TRBV27; clone_size: few; d_call: TRBD1; cdr3_aa: CASPGRWTGTYEQYF; cdr3_nt: TGTGCCAGCCCGGGCCGTTGGACAGGGACCTACGAGCAGTACTTC
j_call: TRBJ2-1; v_call: TRBV5-1; clone_size: many; d_call: NA; cdr3_aa: CASSQGPISSYNEQFF; cdr3_nt: TGCGCCAGCAGCCAGGGACCTATAAGCTCCTACAATGAGCAGTTCTTC
j_call: TRBJ2-7; v_call: TRBV20-1; clone_size: many; d_call: TRBD2; cdr3_aa: CSARETSGTPVF; cdr3_nt: TGCAGTGCTAGAGAGACTAGCGGGACGCCCGTCTTC
j_call: TRBJ1-2; v_call: TRBV2; clone_size: few; d_call: NA; cdr3_aa: CASKGDPPNYGYTF; cdr3_nt: TGTGCCAGCAAAGGGGACCCTCCTAACTATGGCTACACCTTC
j_call: TRBJ2-1; v_call: TRBV5-6; clone_size: many; d_call: NA; cdr3_aa: CASSSQGVEQFF; cdr3_nt: TGTGCCAGCAGCTCACAGGGAGTTGAGCAGTTCTTC
j_call: TRBJ2-6; v_call: TRBV18; clone_size: NA; d_call: TRBD2; cdr3_aa: CASSPPKGLDSGANVLTF; cdr3_nt: TGTGCCAGCTCACCACCTAAGGGACTAGACTCTGGGGCCAACGTCCTGACTTTC
j_call: TRBJ1-5; v_call: TRBV2; clone_size: few; d_call: NA; cdr3_aa: CASSTLWGGLNDQPQHF; cdr3_nt: TGTGCCAGCAGTACCCTTTGGGGAGGCCTAAACGATCAGCCCCAGCATTTT
j_call: TRBJ2-7; v_call: TRBV29-1; clone_size: NA; d_call: TRBD1; cdr3_aa: CSVRDRGRLGQYF; cdr3_nt: TGCAGCGTCAGGGACAGGGGGCGGCTTGGGCAGTACTTC
j_call: TRBJ2-1; v_call: TRBV5-5; clone_size: NA; d_call: TRBD1; cdr3_aa: CASSLGQGANEQFF; cdr3_nt: TGTGCCAGCAGCTTGGGACAGGGGGCGAATGAGCAGTTCTTC
j_call: TRBJ2-2; v_call: TRBV11-3; clone_size: many; d_call: NA; cdr3_aa: CASSLGGFDTGELFF; cdr3_nt: TGTGCCAGCAGCTTAGGAGGCTTTGACACCGGGGAGCTGTTTTTT
j_call: TRBJ2-5; v_call: TRBV20-1; clone_size: NA; d_call: TRBD1; cdr3_aa: CSALNRGSKTQYF; cdr3_nt: TGCAGTGCTTTGAACAGGGGTTCGAAGACCCAGTACTTC
j_call: TRBJ1-6; v_call: TRBV6-5; clone_size: many; d_call: NA; cdr3_aa: CASSSQYNSPLHF; cdr3_nt: TGTGCCAGCAGTAGTCAGTATAATTCACCCCTCCACTTT
j_call: TRBJ2-7; v_call: TRBV13; clone_size: many; d_call: NA; cdr3_aa: CASSNRYEQYF; cdr3_nt: TGTGCCAGCAGCAACAGGTACGAGCAGTACTTC
j_call: TRBJ2-1; v_call: TRBV24-1; clone_size: many; d_call: TRBD2; cdr3_aa: CATSDRGLAVTYNEQFF; cdr3_nt: TGTGCCACCAGTGACAGGGGACTAGCGGTAACTTACAATGAGCAGTTCTTC